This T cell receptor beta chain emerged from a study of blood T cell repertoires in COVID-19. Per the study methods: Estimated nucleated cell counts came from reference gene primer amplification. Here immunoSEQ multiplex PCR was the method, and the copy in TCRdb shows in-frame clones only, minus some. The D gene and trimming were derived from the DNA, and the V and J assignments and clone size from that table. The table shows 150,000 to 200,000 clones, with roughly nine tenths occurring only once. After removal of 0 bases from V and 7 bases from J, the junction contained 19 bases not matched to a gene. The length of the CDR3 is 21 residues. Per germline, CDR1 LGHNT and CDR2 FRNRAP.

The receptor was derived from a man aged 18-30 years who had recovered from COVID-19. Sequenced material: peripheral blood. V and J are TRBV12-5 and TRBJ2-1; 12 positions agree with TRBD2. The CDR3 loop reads CASGLVPFPGLAGVRRNEQFF. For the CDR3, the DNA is TGTGCTAGTGGTTTGGTCCCCTTTCCGGGACTAGCGGGCGTAAGAAGGAATGAGCAGTTCTTC. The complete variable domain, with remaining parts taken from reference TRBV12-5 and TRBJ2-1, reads DARVTQTPRHKVTEMGQEVTMRCQPILGHNTVFWYRQTMMQGLELLAYFRNRAPLDDSGMPKDRFSAEMPDATLATLKIQPSEPRDSAVYFCASGLVPFPGLAGVRRNEQFFGPGTRLTVL.